This T cell receptor beta chain was identified during a study of blood T cell repertoires in COVID-19 (dated by TCRdb to the early 2020s). About the investigation overall: Collaborator samples came from the United States, Italy and Spain and covered acute and convalescent phases of COVID-19. The prospective study material was composed of cDNA or gDNA derived from T cells, B-cell-depleted T cells, or PBMCs. Subjects who had been exposed to COVID-19, were actively infected with it, or had recovered from it provided the deeply sampled blood TCRbeta repertoires that made up the dataset. The repertoires were released in a freely available public database meant as a resource for research on the immune response to SARS-CoV-2. The samples were drawn from two sources: the first 160 participants of the ongoing ImmuneRACE study, and 1,254 subjects contributed by 6 global collaborators. Sample metadata almost always included a de-identified subject ID, COVID-19 status, age in years and sex. Where available, HLA class I and class II types were taken from metadata supplied by the sample provider and were not determined by assay-based typing. Overall study outcomes, separate from this receptor: The quantity of clinical and demographic metadata differed by source and by participant and was supplied without curation.

This clone turned up a few times. What this receptor recognizes is not known. No much larger clonotype is one base removed from it; base qualities were not supplied. The CDR3 numbers 17 residues from cysteine through phenylalanine. The read is trimmed to its CDR3 DNA, 51 bases read in frame from base 1. CDR1 SGHTA and CDR2 FQGNSA were looked up in the germline V gene. V has 5 bases trimmed and J has 6 bases trimmed; junction bases matching no gene number 16. The collaborating institutions used their own protocols to collect whole blood in K2EDTA tubes. For TCRbeta analysis, collaborator samples were shipped as frozen whole blood, as isolated PBMCs, or as DNA extracted from either sample type. TCRbeta CDR3 regions were amplified from genomic DNA using the immunoSEQ Assay, a bias-controlled multiplex PCR. From the authors' description of their analysis: Within the assay, amplification of reference gene primers was used to estimate how many nucleated cells each sample contained. To quantify the absolute abundance of each unique TCRbeta CDR3 rearrangement, sequence reads were collapsed and filtered. For each sample, productive Simpson clonality was calculated as the square root of Simpson's diversity index over productive rearrangements. TCRdb limited this immuneACCESS table to in-frame rearrangements with V and J called. A share of clones is missing; checked studies link under half to unresolved V genes, and the rest is unexplained. That table gives V, J and clone size, and the DNA gave D and trimming. The sample table holds roughly 95,000 clones, of which about four fifths were seen once. About 18% of the sample is held by the ten biggest clonotypes.

Sequenced: peripheral blood. The sequence was collected from an elderly man with acute or convalescent COVID-19. Rearrangement joined TRBV7-2 to TRBJ1-5, with 7 bases in between that match TRBD1. At the DNA level, the sequence is TGTGCCAGCAGCCTTAGTGACAGGGCGCGCTTAGGTCAGCCCCAGCATTTT. Its protein is CASSLSDRARLGQPQHF.